The clone carrying this TCR beta chain was counted once. The CDR3 is 13 amino acids. Trimming pared 2 bases from V and 4 bases from J, leaving 6 bases between. Germline V CDR1 and CDR2: SGHTA, FQGNSA. This sample was included in a study of CD8 T cells in Susac syndrome. Random-hexamer reverse transcription was applied to about 0.45 to 1 ug RNA. TCRdb itself ran the immunoSEQ multiplex PCR reads through MiXCR, one entry per CDR3 protein. The sample includes under 200,000 distinct CDR3 sequences, 91% of them seen just once. CD8+ and CD4+ T cells circulating in blood were sequenced for TCR beta. The sequencing input was CD4+ T cells from PBMCs. This receptor was identified in a human donor with Susac syndrome. The chain couples TRBV7-2 to TRBJ1-5, with no clear D. The CDR3 protein is CASSLIQNQPQHF. CDR3 bases: TGTGCCAGCAGCTTAATCCAAAATCAGCCCCAGCATTTT.